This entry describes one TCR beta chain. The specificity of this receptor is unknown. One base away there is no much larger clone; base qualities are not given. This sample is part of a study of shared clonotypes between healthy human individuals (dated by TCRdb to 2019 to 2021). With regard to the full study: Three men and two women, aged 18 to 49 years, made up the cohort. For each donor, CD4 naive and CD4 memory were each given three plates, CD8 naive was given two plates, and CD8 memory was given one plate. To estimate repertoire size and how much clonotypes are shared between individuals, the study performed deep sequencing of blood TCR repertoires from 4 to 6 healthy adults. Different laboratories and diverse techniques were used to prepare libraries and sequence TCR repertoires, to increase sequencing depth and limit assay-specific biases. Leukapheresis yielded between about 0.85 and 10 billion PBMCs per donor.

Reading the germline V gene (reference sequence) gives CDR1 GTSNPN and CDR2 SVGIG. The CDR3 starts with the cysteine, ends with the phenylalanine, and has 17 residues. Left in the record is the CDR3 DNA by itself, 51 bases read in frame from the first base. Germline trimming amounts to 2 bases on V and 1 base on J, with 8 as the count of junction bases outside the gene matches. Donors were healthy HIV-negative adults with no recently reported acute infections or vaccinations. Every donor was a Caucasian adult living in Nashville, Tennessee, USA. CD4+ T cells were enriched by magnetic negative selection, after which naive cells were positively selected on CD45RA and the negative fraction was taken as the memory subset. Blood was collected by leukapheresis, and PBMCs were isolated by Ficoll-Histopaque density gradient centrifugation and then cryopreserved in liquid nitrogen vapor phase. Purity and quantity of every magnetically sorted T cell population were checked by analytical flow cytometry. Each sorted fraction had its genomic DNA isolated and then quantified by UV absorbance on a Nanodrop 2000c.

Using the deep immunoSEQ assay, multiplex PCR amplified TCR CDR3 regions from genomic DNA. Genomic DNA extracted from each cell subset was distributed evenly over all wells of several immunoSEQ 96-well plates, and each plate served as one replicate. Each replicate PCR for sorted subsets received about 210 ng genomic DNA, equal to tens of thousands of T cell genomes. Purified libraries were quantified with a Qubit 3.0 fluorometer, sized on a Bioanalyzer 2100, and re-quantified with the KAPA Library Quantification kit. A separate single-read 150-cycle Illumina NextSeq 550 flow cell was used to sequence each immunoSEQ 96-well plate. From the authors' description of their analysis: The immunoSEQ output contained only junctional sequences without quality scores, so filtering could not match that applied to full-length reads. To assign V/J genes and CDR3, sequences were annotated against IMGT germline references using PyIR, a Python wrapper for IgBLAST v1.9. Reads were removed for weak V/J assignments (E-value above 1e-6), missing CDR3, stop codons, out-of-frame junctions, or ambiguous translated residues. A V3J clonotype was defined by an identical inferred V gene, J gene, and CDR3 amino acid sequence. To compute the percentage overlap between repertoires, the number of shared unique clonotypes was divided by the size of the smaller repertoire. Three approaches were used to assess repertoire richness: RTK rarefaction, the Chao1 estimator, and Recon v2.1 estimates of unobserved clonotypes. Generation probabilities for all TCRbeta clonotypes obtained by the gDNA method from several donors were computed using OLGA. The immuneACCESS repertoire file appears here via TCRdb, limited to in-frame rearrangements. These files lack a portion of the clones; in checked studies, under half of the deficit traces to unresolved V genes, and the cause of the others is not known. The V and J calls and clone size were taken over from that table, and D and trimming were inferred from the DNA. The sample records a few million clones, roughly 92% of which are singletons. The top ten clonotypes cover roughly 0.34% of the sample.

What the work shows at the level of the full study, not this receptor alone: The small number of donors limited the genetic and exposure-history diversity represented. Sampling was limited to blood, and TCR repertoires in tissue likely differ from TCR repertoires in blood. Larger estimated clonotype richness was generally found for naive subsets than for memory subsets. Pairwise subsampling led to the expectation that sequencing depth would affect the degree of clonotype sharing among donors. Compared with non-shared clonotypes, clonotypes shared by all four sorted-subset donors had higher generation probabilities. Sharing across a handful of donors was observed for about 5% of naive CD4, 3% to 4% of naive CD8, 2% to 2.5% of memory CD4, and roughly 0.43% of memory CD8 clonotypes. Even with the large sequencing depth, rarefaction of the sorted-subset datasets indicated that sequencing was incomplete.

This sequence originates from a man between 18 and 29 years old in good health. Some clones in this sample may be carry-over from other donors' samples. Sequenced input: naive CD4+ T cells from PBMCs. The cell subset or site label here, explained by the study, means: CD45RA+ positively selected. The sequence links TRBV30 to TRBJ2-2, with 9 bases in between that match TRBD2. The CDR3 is CAWSPPGLAGNTGELFF. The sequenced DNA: TGTGCCTGGAGTCCCCCGGGACTAGCAGGGAACACCGGGGAGCTGTTTTTT. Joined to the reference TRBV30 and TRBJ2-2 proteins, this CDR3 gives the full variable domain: SQTIHQWPATLVQPVGSPLSLECTVEGTSNPNLYWYRQAAGRGLQLLFYSVGIGQISSEVPQNLSASRPQDRQFILSSKKLLLSDSGFYLCAWSPPGLAGNTGELFFGEGSRLTVL.